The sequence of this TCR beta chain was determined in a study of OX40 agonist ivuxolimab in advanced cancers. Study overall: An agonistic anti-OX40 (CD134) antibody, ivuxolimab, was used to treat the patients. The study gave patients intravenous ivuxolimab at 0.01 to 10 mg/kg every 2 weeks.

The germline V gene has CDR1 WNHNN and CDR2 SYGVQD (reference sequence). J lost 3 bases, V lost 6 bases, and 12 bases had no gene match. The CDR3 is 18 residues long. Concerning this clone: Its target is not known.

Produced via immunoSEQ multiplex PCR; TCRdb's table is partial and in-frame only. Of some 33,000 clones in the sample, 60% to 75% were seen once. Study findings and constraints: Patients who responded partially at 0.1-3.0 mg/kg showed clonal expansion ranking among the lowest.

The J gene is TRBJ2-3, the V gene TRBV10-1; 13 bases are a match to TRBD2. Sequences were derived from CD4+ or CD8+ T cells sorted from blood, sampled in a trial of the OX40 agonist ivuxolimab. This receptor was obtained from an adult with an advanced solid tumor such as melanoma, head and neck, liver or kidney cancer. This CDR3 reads CASRHTSGGVWETDTQYF. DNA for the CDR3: TGCGCCAGCAGGCACACTAGCGGGGGGGTGTGGGAAACAGATACGCAGTATTTT.